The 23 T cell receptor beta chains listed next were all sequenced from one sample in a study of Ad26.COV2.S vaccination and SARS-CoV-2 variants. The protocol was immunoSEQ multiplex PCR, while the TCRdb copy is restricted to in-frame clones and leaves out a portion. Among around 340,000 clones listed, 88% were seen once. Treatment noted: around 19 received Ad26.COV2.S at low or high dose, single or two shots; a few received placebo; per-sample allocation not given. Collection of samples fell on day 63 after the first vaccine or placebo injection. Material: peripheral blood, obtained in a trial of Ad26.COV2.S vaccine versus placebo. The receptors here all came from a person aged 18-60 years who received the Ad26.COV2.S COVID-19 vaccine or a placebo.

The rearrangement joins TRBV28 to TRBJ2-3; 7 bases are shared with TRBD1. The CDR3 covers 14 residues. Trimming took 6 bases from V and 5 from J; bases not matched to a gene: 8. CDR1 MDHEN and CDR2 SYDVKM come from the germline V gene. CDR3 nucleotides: TGTGCCAGCAGACCAACAGGGGTGGGAGATACGCAGTATTTT. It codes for CASRPTGVGDTQYF.

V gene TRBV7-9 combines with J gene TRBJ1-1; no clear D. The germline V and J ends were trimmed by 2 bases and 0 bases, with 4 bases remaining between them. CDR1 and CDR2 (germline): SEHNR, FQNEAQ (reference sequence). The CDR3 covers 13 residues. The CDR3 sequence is CASSLPLNTEAFF. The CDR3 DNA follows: TGTGCCAGCAGCTTACCTTTGAACACTGAAGCTTTCTTT.

The DNA for the CDR3 is TGTGCCAGCAGCTTGACAGAAGAGACCCAGTACTTC. Protein: CASSLTEETQYF. The chain employs TRBV5-6 and TRBJ2-5; D is undetermined. The V end lost 1 base, the J end lost 3 bases, and 4 bases lay between the germline ends. The germline gives CDR1 SGHDT, CDR2 YYEEEE. The CDR3 runs 12 residues.

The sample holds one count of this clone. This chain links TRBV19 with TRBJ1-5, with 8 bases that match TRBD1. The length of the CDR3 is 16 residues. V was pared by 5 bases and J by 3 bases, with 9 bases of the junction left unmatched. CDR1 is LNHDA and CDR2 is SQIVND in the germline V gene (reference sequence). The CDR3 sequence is CASSLTGGLINQPQHF. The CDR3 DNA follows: TGTGCCAGTAGTCTCACAGGGGGGCTCATCAATCAGCCCCAGCATTTT.

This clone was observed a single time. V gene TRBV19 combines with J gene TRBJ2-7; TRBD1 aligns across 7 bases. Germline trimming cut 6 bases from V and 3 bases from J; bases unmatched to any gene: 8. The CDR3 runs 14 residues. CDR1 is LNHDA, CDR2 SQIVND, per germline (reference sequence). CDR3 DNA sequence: TGTGCCAGTAGCCCCCCGGGACAGAACTACGAGCAGTACTTC. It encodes CASSPPGQNYEQYF.

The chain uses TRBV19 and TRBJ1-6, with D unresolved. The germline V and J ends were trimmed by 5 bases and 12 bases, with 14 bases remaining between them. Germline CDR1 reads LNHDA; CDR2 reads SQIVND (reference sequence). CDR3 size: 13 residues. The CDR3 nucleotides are TGTGCCAGTAGTGACCCTGGTAGCGGACCCCTCCACTTT. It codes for CASSDPGSGPLHF.

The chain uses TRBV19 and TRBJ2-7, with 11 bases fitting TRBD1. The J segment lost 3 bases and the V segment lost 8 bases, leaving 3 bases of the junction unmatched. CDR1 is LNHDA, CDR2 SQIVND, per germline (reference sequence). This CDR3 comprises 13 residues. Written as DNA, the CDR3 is TGTGCCAGTCGCGGGACAGGGGGCTACGAGCAGTACTTC. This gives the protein CASRGTGGYEQYF.

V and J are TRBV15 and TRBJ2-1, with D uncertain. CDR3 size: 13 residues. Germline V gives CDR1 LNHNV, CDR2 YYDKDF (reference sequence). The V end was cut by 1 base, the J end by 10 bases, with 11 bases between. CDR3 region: CATSRGRNGEQFF. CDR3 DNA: TGTGCCACCAGCAGAGGTCGAAACGGGGAGCAGTTCTTC.

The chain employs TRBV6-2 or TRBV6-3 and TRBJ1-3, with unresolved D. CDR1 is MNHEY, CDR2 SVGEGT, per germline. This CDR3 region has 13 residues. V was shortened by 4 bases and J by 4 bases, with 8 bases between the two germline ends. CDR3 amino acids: CASSSPAGNTIYF. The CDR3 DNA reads TGTGCCAGCAGTTCTCCAGCGGGAAACACCATATATTTT.

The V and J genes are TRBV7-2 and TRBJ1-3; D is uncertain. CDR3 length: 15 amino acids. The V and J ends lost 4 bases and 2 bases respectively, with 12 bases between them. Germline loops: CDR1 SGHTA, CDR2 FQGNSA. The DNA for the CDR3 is TGTGCCAGCAGCTCCCCCCTAGTACCTGGAAACACCATATATTTT. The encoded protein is CASSSPLVPGNTIYF.

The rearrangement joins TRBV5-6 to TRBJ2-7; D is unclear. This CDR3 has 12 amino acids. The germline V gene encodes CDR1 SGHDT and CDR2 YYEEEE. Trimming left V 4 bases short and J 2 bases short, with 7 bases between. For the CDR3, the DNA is TGTGCCAGCAGCGACGGCACCTACGAGCAGTACTTC. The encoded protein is CASSDGTYEQYF.

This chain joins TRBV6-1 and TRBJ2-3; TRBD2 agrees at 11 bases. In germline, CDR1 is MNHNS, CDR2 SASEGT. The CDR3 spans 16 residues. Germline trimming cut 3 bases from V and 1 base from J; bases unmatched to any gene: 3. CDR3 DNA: TGTGCCAGCAGTGACAGACTAGCGGGACGCACAGATACGCAGTATTTT. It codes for CASSDRLAGRTDTQYF.

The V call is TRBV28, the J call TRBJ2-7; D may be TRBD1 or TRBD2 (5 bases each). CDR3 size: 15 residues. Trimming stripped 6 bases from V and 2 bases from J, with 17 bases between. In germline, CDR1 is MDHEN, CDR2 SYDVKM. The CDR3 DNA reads TGTGCCAGCAGCCCCGACAGACTAATAGCCTACGAGCAGTACTTC. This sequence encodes CASSPDRLIAYEQYF.

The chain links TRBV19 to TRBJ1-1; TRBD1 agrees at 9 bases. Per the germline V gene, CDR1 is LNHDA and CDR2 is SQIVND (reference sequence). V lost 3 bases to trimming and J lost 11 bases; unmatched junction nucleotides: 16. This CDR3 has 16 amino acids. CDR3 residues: CASSMLPGQGFLWAFF. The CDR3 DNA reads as TGTGCCAGTAGTATGCTCCCGGGACAGGGATTTTTGTGGGCTTTCTTT. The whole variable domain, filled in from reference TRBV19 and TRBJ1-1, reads DGGITQSPKYLFRKEGQNVTLSCEQNLNHDAMYWYRQDPGQGLRLIYYSQIVNDFQKGDIAEGYSVSREKKESFPLTVTSAQKNPTAFYLCASSMLPGQGFLWAFFGQGTRLTVV.

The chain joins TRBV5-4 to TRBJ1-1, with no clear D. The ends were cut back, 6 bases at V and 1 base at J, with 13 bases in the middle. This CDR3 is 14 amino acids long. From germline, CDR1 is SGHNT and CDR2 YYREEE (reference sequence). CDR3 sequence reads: CASNPSVSNTEAFF. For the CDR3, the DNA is TGTGCCAGCAACCCGTCAGTATCGAACACTGAAGCTTTCTTT.

CDR3 nucleotide sequence: TGTGCCATTTTTAGCGGCTCCAACGCCTACGAGCAGTACTTC. Translated, it gives CAIFSGSNAYEQYF. This rearrangement joins TRBV28 to TRBJ2-7; a possible D gene is TRBD2 (6 bases). Germline V CDR1 and CDR2: MDHEN, SYDVKM. V was pared by 10 bases and J by 2 bases, with 18 bases between. This CDR3 comprises 14 residues.

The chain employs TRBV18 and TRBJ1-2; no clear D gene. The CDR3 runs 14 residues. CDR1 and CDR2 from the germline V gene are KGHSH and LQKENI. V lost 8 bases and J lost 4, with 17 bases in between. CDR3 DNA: TGTGCCAGCCCCTTCGGCATGAAGATCTATGGCTACACCTTC. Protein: CASPFGMKIYGYTF.

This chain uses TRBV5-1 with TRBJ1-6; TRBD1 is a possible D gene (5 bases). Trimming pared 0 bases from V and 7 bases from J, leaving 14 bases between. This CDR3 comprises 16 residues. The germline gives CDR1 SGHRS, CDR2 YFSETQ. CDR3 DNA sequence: TGCGCCAGCAGCTTGGGACGGCCAGGGAAGAATTCACCCCTCCACTTT. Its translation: CASSLGRPGKNSPLHF. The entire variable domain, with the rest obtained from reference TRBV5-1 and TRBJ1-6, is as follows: KAGVTQTPRYLIKTRGQQVTLSCSPISGHRSVSWYQQTPGQGLQFLFEYFSETQRNKGNFPGRFSGRQFSNSRSEMNVSTLELGDSALYLCASSLGRPGKNSPLHFGNGTRLTVT.

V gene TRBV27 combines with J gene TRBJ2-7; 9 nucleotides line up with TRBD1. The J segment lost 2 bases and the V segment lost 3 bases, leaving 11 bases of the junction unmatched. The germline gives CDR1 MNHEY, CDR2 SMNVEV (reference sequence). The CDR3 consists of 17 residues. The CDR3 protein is CASSFRRGGTGTYEQYF. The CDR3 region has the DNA TGTGCCAGCAGTTTTAGGAGGGGAGGGACAGGGACCTACGAGCAGTACTTC.

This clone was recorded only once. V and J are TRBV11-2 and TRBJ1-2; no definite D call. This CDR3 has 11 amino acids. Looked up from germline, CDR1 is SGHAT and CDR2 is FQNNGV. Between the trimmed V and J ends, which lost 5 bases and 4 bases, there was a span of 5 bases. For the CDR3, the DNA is TGTGCCAGCAGCCTAGCCTATGGCTACACCTTC. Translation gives CASSLAYGYTF. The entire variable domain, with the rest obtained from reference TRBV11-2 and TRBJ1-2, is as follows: EAGVAQSPRYKIIEKRQSVAFWCNPISGHATLYWYQQILGQGPKLLIQFQNNGVVDDSQLPKDRFSAERLKGVDSTLKIQPAKLEDSAVYLCASSLAYGYTFGSGTRLTVV.

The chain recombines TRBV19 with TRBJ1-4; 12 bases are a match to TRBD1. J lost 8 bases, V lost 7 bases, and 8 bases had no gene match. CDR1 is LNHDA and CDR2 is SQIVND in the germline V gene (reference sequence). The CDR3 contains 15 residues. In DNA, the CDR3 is TGTGCCAGTATCGATTCCGGGACAGGGGGCGAAAAACTGTTTTTT. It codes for CASIDSGTGGEKLFF.

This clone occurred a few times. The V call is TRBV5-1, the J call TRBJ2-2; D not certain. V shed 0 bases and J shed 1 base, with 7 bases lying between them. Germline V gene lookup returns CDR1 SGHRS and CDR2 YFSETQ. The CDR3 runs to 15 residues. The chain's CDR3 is CASSLDPGNTGELFF. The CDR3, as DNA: TGCGCCAGCAGCTTGGATCCAGGGAACACCGGGGAGCTGTTTTTT.

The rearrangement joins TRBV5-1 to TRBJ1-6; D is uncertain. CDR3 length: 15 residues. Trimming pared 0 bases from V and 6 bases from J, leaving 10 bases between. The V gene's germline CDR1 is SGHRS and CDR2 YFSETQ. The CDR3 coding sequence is TGCGCCAGCAGCTTGGAACAGCAAGTTAATTCACCCCTCCACTTT. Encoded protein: CASSLEQQVNSPLHF.